What follows are 2 T cell receptor beta chains derived from one specimen sequenced in a study of cytomegalovirus exposure and HLA in healthy donors. Profiling relied on immunoSEQ multiplex PCR, and the TCRdb table lists in-frame clones only, not all of them. The data hold over 100,000 clones, with 75% to 90% observed a single time. Sequenced material: PBMCs. These receptors originate from a woman between 18 and 29 years old in good health and CMV-seronegative.

The chain is built from TRBV7-8 and TRBJ1-1, with TRBD1 identical over 11 bases. Germline V CDR1 and CDR2: SGHVS, FQNEAQ. The V segment lost 5 bases and the J segment 3 bases; nucleotides outside the gene matches: 5. The CDR3 totals 15 residues. The DNA of the CDR3 is TGTGCCAGCAGCCAGGGGACAGGGGGGGACACTGAAGCTTTCTTT. This encodes CASSQGTGGDTEAFF.

The gene calls are TRBV9 and TRBJ1-1; D is perhaps TRBD1 (6 bases). The CDR3 consists of 14 residues. CDR1 is SGDLS, CDR2 YYNGEE, per germline. Between the trimmed V and J ends, which lost 4 bases and 4 bases, there was a span of 14 bases. CDR3 in DNA: TGTGCCAGCAGCCCCCGAGGGGGTAGCACTGAAGCTTTCTTT. As protein: CASSPRGGSTEAFF. Supplemented by reference TRBV9 and TRBJ1-1, the full variable domain reads DSGVTQTPKHLITATGQRVTLRCSPRSGDLSVYWYQQSLDQGLQFLIQYYNGEERAKGNILERFSAQQFPDLHSELNLSSLELGDSALYFCASSPRGGSTEAFFGQGTRLTVV.